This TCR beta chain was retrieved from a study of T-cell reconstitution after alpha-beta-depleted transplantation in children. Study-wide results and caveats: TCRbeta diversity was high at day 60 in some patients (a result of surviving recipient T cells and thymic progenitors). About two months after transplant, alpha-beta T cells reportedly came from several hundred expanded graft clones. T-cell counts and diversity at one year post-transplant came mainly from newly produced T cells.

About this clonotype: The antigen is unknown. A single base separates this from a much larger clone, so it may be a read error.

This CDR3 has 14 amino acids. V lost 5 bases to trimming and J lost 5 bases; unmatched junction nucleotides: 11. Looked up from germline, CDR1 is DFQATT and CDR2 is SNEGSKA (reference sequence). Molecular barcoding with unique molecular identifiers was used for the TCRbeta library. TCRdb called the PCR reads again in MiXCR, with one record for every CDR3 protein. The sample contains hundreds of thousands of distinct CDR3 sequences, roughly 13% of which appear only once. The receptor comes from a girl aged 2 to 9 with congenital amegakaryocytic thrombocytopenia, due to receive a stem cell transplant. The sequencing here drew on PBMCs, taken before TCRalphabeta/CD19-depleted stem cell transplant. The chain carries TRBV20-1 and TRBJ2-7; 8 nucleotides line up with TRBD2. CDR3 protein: CSASASGRIHEQYF. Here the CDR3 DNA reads TGCAGTGCTTCTGCCAGCGGGAGAATCCACGAGCAGTACTTC.